These 18 T cell receptor beta chains were all obtained from the same sample, sequenced in a study of pediatric ulcerative colitis. Libraries were prepared by immunoSEQ multiplex PCR; TCRdb keeps only in-frame clonotypes and omits some of them. Counted here are roughly 45,000 clones, 78% occurring once; the ten biggest clones make up under 4%. The rectum was sampled with one to two pinch biopsies at colonoscopy. Sequencing used gut tissue. The receptors were sampled from a girl aged 5 to 17 with moderate ulcerative colitis.

The J gene is TRBJ2-2, the V gene TRBV5-1, with 9 bases identical to TRBD1. Looked up from germline, CDR1 is SGHRS and CDR2 is YFSETQ. J was trimmed by 7 bases and V by 4 bases; bases with no gene match: 11. This CDR3 has 16 amino acids. The chain's CDR3 is CASSAYTGTGRGELFF. CDR3 coding DNA: TGCGCCAGCAGCGCATATACCGGGACAGGGCGCGGGGAGCTGTTTTTT.

V is TRBV4-1 and J is TRBJ2-3; no clear D. The CDR3 covers 14 residues. V shed 0 bases and J shed 6 bases, with 10 bases lying between them. Germline V gene data show CDR1 as MGHRA and CDR2 as YSYEKL. The CDR3 spells CASSQDLTRDTQYF. CDR3 bases: TGCGCCAGCAGCCAAGATTTAACCCGCGATACGCAGTATTTT.

The chain couples TRBV5-4 to TRBJ2-7; 10 nucleotides agree with TRBD1. From germline, CDR1 is SGHNT and CDR2 YYREEE (reference sequence). This CDR3 spans 14 amino acids. V was pared by 4 bases and J by 4 bases, with 5 bases of the junction left unmatched. This CDR3 reads CASSPPGQGYEQYF. The CDR3 bases are TGTGCCAGCAGCCCCCCGGGACAGGGGTACGAGCAGTACTTC.

The chain combines TRBV11-2 with TRBJ1-3, with TRBD1 as a possible D gene (6 bases). Trimming removed 5 bases at V and 6 bases at J, with 14 bases between. This CDR3 is 14 amino acids long. Looked up from germline, CDR1 is SGHAT and CDR2 is FQNNGV. CDR3 protein: CASSHFGTLNTIYF. For the CDR3, the DNA is TGTGCCAGCAGCCACTTCGGGACATTAAACACCATATATTTT.

The chain carries TRBV5-1 and TRBJ2-7; the D gene could be TRBD1 or TRBD2 (5 bases each). The ends were cut back, 4 bases at V and 3 bases at J, with 17 bases in the middle. The CDR3 sequence is 15 residues long. The germline V gene has CDR1 SGHRS and CDR2 YFSETQ. The CDR3 spells CASSPVPGPFYEQYF. CDR3 DNA sequence: TGCGCCAGCAGCCCGGTCCCGGGACCCTTCTACGAGCAGTACTTC.

This sequence joins TRBV5-5 and TRBJ1-3; D gene uncertain. The V gene lost 4 bases and the J gene lost 0 bases, with 5 bases spanning the gap. This CDR3 comprises 13 residues. CDR1 and CDR2 (germline): SGHKS, YYEKEE (reference sequence). CDR3 protein: CASSLISGNTIYF. CDR3 in DNA: TGTGCCAGCAGCCTTATCTCTGGAAACACCATATATTTT. The complete variable domain, with remaining parts taken from reference TRBV5-5 and TRBJ1-3, reads DAGVTQSPTHLIKTRGQQVTLRCSPISGHKSVSWYQQVLGQGPQFIFQYYEKEERGRGNFPDRFSARQFPNYSSELNVNALLLGDSALYLCASSLISGNTIYFGEGSWLTVV.

The chain combines TRBV15 with TRBJ2-1; tentative D call: TRBD2 (6 bases). This CDR3 is built from 15 residues. Germline lookup yields CDR1 LNHNV and CDR2 YYDKDF (reference sequence). Trimming removed 1 base from V and 13 bases from J, with 20 bases in between. CDR3 coding DNA: TGTGCCACCAGCAGAGCCACAGCGAGTGGGACTTCACAGTTCTTC. Translating it yields CATSRATASGTSQFF.

V and J are TRBV5-8 and TRBJ2-3; perhaps D is TRBD1 or TRBD2 (5 bases each). The germline V gene encodes CDR1 SGHTS and CDR2 YDEGEE. The ends were cut back, 4 bases at V and 5 bases at J, with 14 bases in the middle. This CDR3 has 14 residues. The CDR3 nucleotides are TGTGCCAGCAGCGCCGTGAGGGGCGGAGATACGCAGTATTTT. Its translation is CASSAVRGGDTQYF. The full variable domain, rest sourced from reference TRBV5-8 and TRBJ2-3, is EAGVTQSPTHLIKTRGQQATLRCSPISGHTSVYWYQQALGLGLQFLLWYDEGEERNRGNFPPRFSGRQFPNYSSELNVNALELEDSALYLCASSAVRGGDTQYFGPGTRLTVL.

This rearrangement joins TRBV6-5 to TRBJ2-7; TRBD1 aligns across 7 bases. The CDR3 sequence is 15 residues long. Trimming took 4 bases from V and 0 from J; bases not matched to a gene: 6. CDR1 and CDR2 from the germline V gene are MNHEY and SVGAGI. This CDR3 reads CASSSPAGGSYEQYF. Written as DNA, the CDR3 is TGTGCCAGCAGTTCCCCCGCAGGGGGCTCCTACGAGCAGTACTTC.

In its sample, this clone was seen once. The chain has TRBV15 and TRBJ2-3; D is unresolved. Germline V CDR1 and CDR2: LNHNV, YYDKDF (reference sequence). Trimming took off 0 bases at V and 2 bases at J, with 15 bases between the two ends. The CDR3 has 17 residues. The CDR3, as DNA: TGTGCCACCAGCAGAGACGTCGGCCGAAGTTTCACAGATACGCAGTATTTT. The encoded protein is CATSRDVGRSFTDTQYF.

This clone has only one observation. This chain links TRBV30 with TRBJ2-1, with TRBD1 matching over 7 bases. The germline V gene has CDR1 GTSNPN and CDR2 SVGIG (reference sequence). The ends lost 4 bases at V and 4 bases at J; junction bases unmatched: 7. This CDR3 has 14 residues. CDR3 sequence: CAWNRDRSYNEQFF. The CDR3 coding sequence is TGTGCCTGGAACCGGGACAGATCGTACAATGAGCAGTTCTTC.

The V gene is TRBV2, the J gene TRBJ1-5; the D is unclear. V lost 4 bases, J lost 6 bases, and 16 bases lay in between. The CDR3 is 15 residues long. The germline gives CDR1 SNHLY, CDR2 FYNNEI. The DNA of the CDR3 is TGTGCCAGCAGTGTGAACGTCCCAAGTCCTCAGCCCCAGCATTTT. As protein: CASSVNVPSPQPQHF.

The J gene is TRBJ1-2, the V gene TRBV5-1; D gene unclear. The CDR3 is 14 residues long. V gave up 2 bases and J gave up 2 bases, with 10 bases separating them. CDR1 and CDR2 from the germline V gene are SGHRS and YFSETQ. CDR3 sequence: CASSFGQDNYGYTF. CDR3 bases: TGCGCCAGCAGCTTTGGCCAGGACAACTATGGCTACACCTTC.

This clone is medium-sized by share. V usage is TRBV7-2 and J usage is TRBJ1-2; perhaps TRBD1 as D (5 bases). The CDR3 length is 15 residues. With 5 bases removed from V and 4 bases from J, the gap between germline ends came to 17 bases. Germline values: CDR1 SGHTA, CDR2 FQGNSA. CDR3 DNA: TGTGCCAGCAGCGAAGGAGGGGTTGAGAGCTATGGCTACACCTTC. Encoded protein: CASSEGGVESYGYTF.

The genes are TRBV10-3 and TRBJ1-2; D might be TRBD1 (5 bases). Germline values: CDR1 ENHRY, CDR2 SYGVKD. Trimming stripped 7 bases from V and 2 bases from J, with 11 bases between. This CDR3 is built from 13 residues. The CDR3 reads CAINNDRNYGYTF. DNA for the CDR3: TGTGCCATCAACAACGACAGAAACTATGGCTACACCTTC.

V is TRBV5-1 and J is TRBJ1-1; a weak D match, TRBD1 (5 bases). Trimming left V 5 bases short and J 4 bases short, with 12 bases between. The germline V gene has CDR1 SGHRS and CDR2 YFSETQ. The CDR3 is made up of 13 amino acids. The CDR3 DNA reads as TGCGCCAGCAGTCGTTCGGGGGGCACTGAAGCTTTCTTT. Encoded protein: CASSRSGGTEAFF.

This chain connects TRBV20-1 to TRBJ2-7; D unresolved. CDR1 and CDR2 from the germline V gene are DFQATT and SNEGSKA (reference sequence). The CDR3 is made up of 11 amino acids. Trimming removed 6 bases from V and 3 bases from J, with 9 bases in between. The CDR3 nucleotides read TGCAGTGCCCCCGATCGCTACGAGCAGTACTTC. It is translated as CSAPDRYEQYF.

The chain recombines TRBV28 with TRBJ2-3; the D is unclear. The ends were cut back, 7 bases at V and 3 bases at J, with 11 bases in the middle. CDR1 is MDHEN and CDR2 is SYDVKM in the germline V gene. This CDR3 is built from 13 residues. This CDR3 reads CASNALRTDTQYF. The CDR3 nucleotides are TGTGCCAGCAATGCTCTTAGGACAGATACGCAGTATTTT.